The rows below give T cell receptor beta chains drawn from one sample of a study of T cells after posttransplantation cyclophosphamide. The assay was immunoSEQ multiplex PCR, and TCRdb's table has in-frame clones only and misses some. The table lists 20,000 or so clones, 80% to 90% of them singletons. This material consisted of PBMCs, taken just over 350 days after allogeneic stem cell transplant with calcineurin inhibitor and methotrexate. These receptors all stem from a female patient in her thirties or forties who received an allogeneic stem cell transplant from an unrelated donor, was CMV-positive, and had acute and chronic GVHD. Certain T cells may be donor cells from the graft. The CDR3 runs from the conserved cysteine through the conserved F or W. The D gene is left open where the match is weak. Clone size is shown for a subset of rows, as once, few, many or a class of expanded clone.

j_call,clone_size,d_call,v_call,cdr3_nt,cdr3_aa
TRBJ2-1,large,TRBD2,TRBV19,TGTGCCAGTACCCTTACTAGCGGGAGTTTCGATGAGCAGTTCTTC,CASTLTSGSFDEQFF
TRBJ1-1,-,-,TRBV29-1,TGCAGCGTTACACAGGGCTTCGGCGAAACTGAAGCTTTCTTT,CSVTQGFGETEAFF
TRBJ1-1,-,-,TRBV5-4,TGTGCCACCCAGCTCTGGGGCATGAACACTGAAGCTTTCTTT,CATQLWGMNTEAFF
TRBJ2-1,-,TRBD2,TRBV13,TGTGCCAGCAGCTCGAGCGGGGGCTCCTACAATGAGCAGTTCTTC,CASSSSGGSYNEQFF
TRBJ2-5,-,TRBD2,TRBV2,TGTGCCAGCAGTACGAGGACTAGCGGGGGGAAAGAGACCCAGTACTTC,CASSTRTSGGKETQYF
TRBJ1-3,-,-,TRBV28,TGTGCCAGCAGTTCCCACAGGATCTACTCTGGAAACACCATATATTTT,CASSSHRIYSGNTIYF
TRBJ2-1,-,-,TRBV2,TGTGCCAGCAGTGGAGGGGGCAATGAGCAGTTCTTC,CASSGGGNEQFF
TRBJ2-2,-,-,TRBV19,TGTGCCAGTAGTAACCTCGGGACCGGGGAGCTGTTTTTT,CASSNLGTGELFF
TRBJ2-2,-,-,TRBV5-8,TGTGCCAGCAGCTTGATAACAGGGAGCACCGGGGAGCTGTTTTTT,CASSLITGSTGELFF
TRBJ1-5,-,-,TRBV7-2,TGTGCCAGCAGCTTAGATGTAGGGGGAGGGCAGCCCCAGCATTTT,CASSLDVGGGQPQHF
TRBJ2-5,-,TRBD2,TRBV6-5,TGTGCCAGCAGTTACCGGGAGGGCCGGGAGACCCAGTACTTC,CASSYREGRETQYF
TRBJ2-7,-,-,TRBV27,TGTGCCAGCGGGTTCGGGGGGCGTGAGCAGTACTTC,CASGFGGREQYF
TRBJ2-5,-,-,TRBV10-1,TGCGCCAGCAGTGAGGGCGGGAAACCCCAAGAGACCCAGTACTTC,CASSEGGKPQETQYF
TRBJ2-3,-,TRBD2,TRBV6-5,TGTGCCAGCAGTTACGGCCCGGGACTAGCTACAGATACGCAGTATTTT,CASSYGPGLATDTQYF
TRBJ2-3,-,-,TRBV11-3,TGTGCCAGCGGCCCTAGGGATACGCAGTATTTT,CASGPRDTQYF
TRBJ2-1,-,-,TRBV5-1,TGCGCCAGCAGCGCGGGTCCTGGAGGTCAGGAGCAGTTCTTC,CASSAGPGGQEQFF
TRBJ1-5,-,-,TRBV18,TGTGCCAGCTCACCACAAGTGTCGCAGAACAATCAGCCCCAGCATTTT,CASSPQVSQNNQPQHF
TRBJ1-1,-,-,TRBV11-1,TGTGCCAGCAGCTCCCCGGCGGGGGTAATGAACACTGAAGCTTTCTTT,CASSSPAGVMNTEAFF
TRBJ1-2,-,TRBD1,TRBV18,TGTGCCAGCTCACACCACCGGGACAGGGGGGGCTACACCTTC,CASSHHRDRGGYTF
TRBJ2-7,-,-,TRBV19,TGTGCCAGTAGTTCTTCGGTTGGCAGGTACGACGAGCAGTACTTC,CASSSSVGRYDEQYF
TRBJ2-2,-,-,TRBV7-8,TGTGCCAGCAGCTTGGTGGGAGGAAGTCCGAACACCGGGGAGCTGTTTTTT,CASSLVGGSPNTGELFF
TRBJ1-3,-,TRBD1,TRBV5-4,TGTGCCAGCAGCCCCGGGACAGGGGGAAACACCATATATTTT,CASSPGTGGNTIYF
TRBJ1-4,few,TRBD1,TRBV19,TGTGCCAGTAGGACAGGGATTAATGAAAAACTGTTTTTT,CASRTGINEKLFF
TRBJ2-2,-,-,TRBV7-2,TGTGCCAGCAGCCCTTACACTCCGGGAAAACTTAACACCGGGGAGCTGTTTTTT,CASSPYTPGKLNTGELFF
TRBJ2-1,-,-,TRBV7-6,TGTGCCAGCAGCCCCAACGGGGGCTCCTACAATGAGCAGTTCTTC,CASSPNGGSYNEQFF
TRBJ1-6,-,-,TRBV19,TGTGCCAGTAGTACCCCTAGGGGTGAGAAAAATTCACCCCTCCACTTT,CASSTPRGEKNSPLHF
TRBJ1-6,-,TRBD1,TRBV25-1,TGTGCCAGCAGTGAACCGGGACAGGGACCACCCCTCCACTTT,CASSEPGQGPPLHF
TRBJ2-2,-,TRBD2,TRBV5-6,TGTGCCAGCAGCTTGAAACTAGCGGGAGGAGCCGGGGAGCTGTTTTTT,CASSLKLAGGAGELFF
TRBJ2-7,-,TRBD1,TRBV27,TGTGCCAGCAGTTATGGGACAGGGGTTTTTGAGCAGTACTTC,CASSYGTGVFEQYF
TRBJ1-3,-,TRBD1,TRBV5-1,TGCGCCAGCAGCTTGGGGGACAGAGACTTCTCTGGAAACACCATATATTTT,CASSLGDRDFSGNTIYF
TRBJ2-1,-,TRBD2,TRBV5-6,TGTGCCAGCAGCCCCGGGACTAGCGGATACAATGAGCAGTTCTTC,CASSPGTSGYNEQFF
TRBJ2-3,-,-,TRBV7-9,TGTGCCAGCAGCTTAGTGGCGGGCGGGACCACAGATACGCAGTATTTT,CASSLVAGGTTDTQYF
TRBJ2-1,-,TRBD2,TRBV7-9,TGTGCCAGCAGCTGGGCGGGACTAGCGGGAGGGTACAATGAGCAGTTCTTC,CASSWAGLAGGYNEQFF
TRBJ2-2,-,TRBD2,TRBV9,TGTGCCAGCAGCGTAGGTCCAGCGGGAGGGTCAATGAACACCGGGGAGCTGTTTTTT,CASSVGPAGGSMNTGELFF
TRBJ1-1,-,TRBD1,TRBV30,TGTGCCTGGAGCAGCCCGGACAGGAGGACTGAAGCTTTCTTT,CAWSSPDRRTEAFF
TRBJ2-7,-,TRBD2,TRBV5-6,TGTGCCAGCAGCTGGACTAGCGGCAACGAGCAGTACTTC,CASSWTSGNEQYF
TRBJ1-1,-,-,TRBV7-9,TGTGCCAGCAGATACACAGGGATGAACACTGAAGCTTTCTTT,CASRYTGMNTEAFF
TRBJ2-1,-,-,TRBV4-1,TGCGCCAGCAGCCAAGAGGCGACTACACTATACAATGAGCAGTTCTTC,CASSQEATTLYNEQFF
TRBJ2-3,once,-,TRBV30,TGTGCCTGGAGTCTAGCGATCGCAGATACGCAGTATTTT,CAWSLAIADTQYF
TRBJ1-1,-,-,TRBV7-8,TGTGCCAGCAGCTTTAGGGAGGGGGAGAACACTGAAGCTTTCTTT,CASSFREGENTEAFF